Reported below is one TCR beta chain. Its antigen is unknown. This table comes from immunoSEQ multiplex PCR, and its TCRdb copy is limited to in-frame clones, with some not included. The repertoire includes 70,000 to 95,000 clones, 80% to 90% of them detected once, and under 2.5% sits in the top ten. This specimen comes from a study of OX40 agonist ivuxolimab in advanced cancers. In the study overall: Patients were dosed intravenously with ivuxolimab at 0.01 to 10 mg/kg every 2 weeks.

The CDR3 is 16 residues long. CDR1 MNHEY and CDR2 SMNVEV come from the germline V gene (reference sequence). Trimming shortened V by 1 base and J by 3 bases, and 13 bases separated the two germline ends. Study-level results: Clonal expansion among partial responders at 0.1-3.0 mg/kg ranked near the lowest. Also showing low normalized T-cell clonal expansion were some of the nonresponders. In CD8+ T cells, expanded clones were on average more numerous than in CD4+.

Sequences were derived from CD4+ or CD8+ T cells sorted from blood, sampled in a trial of the OX40 agonist ivuxolimab. This clonotype was obtained from an adult with an advanced solid tumor such as melanoma, head and neck, liver or kidney cancer. V usage is TRBV27 and J usage is TRBJ2-4; D is possibly TRBD2 (7 bases). CDR3 sequence (DNA): TGTGCCAGCAGTTTATGGGGGGGCGCGGTCAAAAACATTCAGTACTTC. Translated, it gives CASSLWGGAVKNIQYF.